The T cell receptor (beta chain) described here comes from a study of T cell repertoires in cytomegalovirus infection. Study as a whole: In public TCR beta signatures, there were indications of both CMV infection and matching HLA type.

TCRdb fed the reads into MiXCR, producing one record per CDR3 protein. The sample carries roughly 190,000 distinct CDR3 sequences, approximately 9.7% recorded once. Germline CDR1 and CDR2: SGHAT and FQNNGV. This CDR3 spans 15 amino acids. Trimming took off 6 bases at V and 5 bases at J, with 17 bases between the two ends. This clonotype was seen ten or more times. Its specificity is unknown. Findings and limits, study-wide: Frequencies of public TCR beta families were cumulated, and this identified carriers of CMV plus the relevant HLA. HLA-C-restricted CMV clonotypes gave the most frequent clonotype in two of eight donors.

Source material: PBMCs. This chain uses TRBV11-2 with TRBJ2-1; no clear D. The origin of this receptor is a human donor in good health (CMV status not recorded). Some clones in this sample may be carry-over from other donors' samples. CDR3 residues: CASRSPVVHHNEQFF. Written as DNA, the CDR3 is TGTGCCAGCAGGTCTCCCGTGGTACATCACAATGAGCAGTTCTTC.